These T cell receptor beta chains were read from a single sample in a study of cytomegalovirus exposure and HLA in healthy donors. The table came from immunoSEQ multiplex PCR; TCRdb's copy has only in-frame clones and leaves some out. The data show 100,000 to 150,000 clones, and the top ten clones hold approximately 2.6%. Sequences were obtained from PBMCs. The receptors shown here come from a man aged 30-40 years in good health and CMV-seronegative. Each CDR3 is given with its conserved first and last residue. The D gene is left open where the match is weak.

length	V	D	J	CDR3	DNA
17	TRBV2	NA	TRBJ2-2	CASSGLGIQANTGELFF	TGTGCCAGCAGTGGCCTAGGCATACAGGCCAACACCGGGGAGCTGTTTTTT
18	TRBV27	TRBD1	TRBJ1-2	CASSLSGQGLKANYGYTF	TGTGCCAGCAGTTTATCGGGACAGGGGTTAAAAGCTAACTATGGCTACACCTTC
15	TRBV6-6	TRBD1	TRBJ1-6	CASSFWTGPDSPLHF	TGTGCCAGCAGTTTTTGGACAGGCCCGGATTCGCCCCTCCACTTT
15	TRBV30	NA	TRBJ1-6	CAWDTPSGGAWPLHF	TGTGCCTGGGATACCCCCTCGGGCGGGGCATGGCCCCTCCACTTT
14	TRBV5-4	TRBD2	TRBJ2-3	CASSQLAGGGTQYF	TGTGCCAGCAGCCAACTAGCGGGAGGCGGGACGCAGTATTTT
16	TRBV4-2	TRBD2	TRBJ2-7	CASSQDSSGRRNEQYF	TGTGCCAGCAGCCAAGATTCGAGCGGGAGGCGCAACGAGCAGTACTTC
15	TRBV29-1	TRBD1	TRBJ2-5	CSVEDQWGQGHSQYF	TGCAGCGTTGAAGATCAATGGGGACAGGGGCATTCTCAGTACTTC
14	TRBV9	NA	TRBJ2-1	CASSQTTSRHEQFF	TGTGCCAGCAGCCAAACGACTAGTAGGCATGAGCAGTTCTTC
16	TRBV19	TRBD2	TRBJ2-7	CASSGGTTAREWEQYF	TGTGCCAGTAGTGGGGGGACTACCGCAAGGGAGTGGGAGCAGTACTTC
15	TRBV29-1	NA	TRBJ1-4	CSVEDLGGSPGKLFF	TGCAGCGTTGAAGACCTAGGGGGTTCCCCCGGAAAACTGTTTTTT
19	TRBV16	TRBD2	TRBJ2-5	CASSQSGLAGMSGQETQYF	TGTGCCAGCAGCCAATCAGGGCTAGCGGGAATGAGTGGCCAAGAGACCCAGTACTTC
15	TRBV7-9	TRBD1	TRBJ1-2	CASSHQDRGLDGYTF	TGTGCCAGCAGCCACCAAGACAGGGGGCTTGATGGCTACACCTTC
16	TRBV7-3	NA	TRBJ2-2	CASSLVGGTNTGELFF	TGTGCCAGCAGCTTAGTCGGCGGGACCAACACCGGGGAGCTGTTTTTT
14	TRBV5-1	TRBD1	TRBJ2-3	CASSFGTGTDTQYF	TGCGCCAGCAGCTTTGGGACAGGGACCGATACGCAGTATTTT
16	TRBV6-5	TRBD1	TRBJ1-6	CASSYATGGMNSPLHF	TGTGCCAGCAGTTACGCCACAGGGGGGATGAATTCACCCCTCCACTTT
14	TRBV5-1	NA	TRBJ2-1	CASSPTSSYNEQFF	TGCGCCAGCAGTCCGACTAGTTCCTACAATGAGCAGTTCTTC
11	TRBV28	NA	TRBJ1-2	CASSSNYGYTF	TGTGCCAGCAGTAGCAACTATGGCTACACCTTC
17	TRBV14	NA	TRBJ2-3	CASSQVPGGDGTDTQYF	TGTGCCAGCAGCCAAGTCCCAGGCGGGGATGGCACAGATACGCAGTATTTT
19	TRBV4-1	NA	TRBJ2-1	CASSPLPQPPGFRYNEQFF	TGCGCCAGCAGCCCACTACCCCAGCCCCCAGGGTTCAGGTACAATGAGCAGTTCTTC
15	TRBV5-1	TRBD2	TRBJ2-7	CASSTVVAGAYEQYF	TGCGCCAGCAGCACGGTGGTAGCGGGAGCCTACGAGCAGTACTTC
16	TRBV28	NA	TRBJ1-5	CASSLATEGYNQPQHF	TGTGCCAGCAGTTTAGCCACCGAGGGTTACAATCAGCCCCAGCATTTT